Included here is one T cell receptor beta chain sequence, with context. The data belong to a study of T cell responses to AZD1222 COVID-19 vaccine. V was pared by 4 bases and J by 6 bases, with 10 bases between. The CDR3 covers 13 residues. CDR1 is MRHNA and CDR2 is SNTAGT in the germline V gene. Second doses at about 4 or about 12 weeks were pooled. Some clones are missing from TCRdb's copy, which holds only in-frame ones; the method was immunoSEQ multiplex PCR. In the table there are 83,000 or so clones, around nine tenths of which are singletons. Specimen: peripheral blood, collected 28 days after the second AZD1222 dose. V usage is TRBV6-4 and J usage is TRBJ2-1; D uncertain. The receptor was isolated from an adult who received the AZD1222 COVID-19 vaccine. In nucleotides, the CDR3 is TGTGCCAGCAGTGCCCAGCCACCCAATGAGCAGTTCTTC. It translates to CASSAQPPNEQFF.